The rows below give T cell receptor beta chains drawn from one sample of a study of immune evolution from preneoplasia to lung adenocarcinoma. Assay: immunoSEQ multiplex PCR; the TCRdb copy retains only in-frame clones and omits some. The sample lists about 3,500 clones; about 79% were seen once. The sample taken for sequencing was FFPE lung adenocarcinoma in situ tissue. Source of these receptors: a person aged 60-80 years with lung adenocarcinoma. Both conserved end residues are part of each CDR3. The D gene is left open where the match is weak. For some rows the clone size is stated as once, few or many, or as a class when expanded; others skip it.

J	size	V	D	DNA	CDR3
TRBJ2-3	NA	TRBV27	NA	TGTGCCAGCAGGCCTGGAGGGGGGGGCCACAATACGCAGTATTTT	CASRPGGGGHNTQYF
TRBJ2-7	NA	TRBV5-1	TRBD2	TGCGCCAGCAGTCTACTAGCGGGACCCCCCCACGAGCAGTACTTC	CASSLLAGPPHEQYF
TRBJ2-7	NA	TRBV18	TRBD1	TGTGCCAGCTCACCACGACAGGGCACCTACGAGCAGTACTTC	CASSPRQGTYEQYF
TRBJ1-2	once	TRBV10-3	NA	TGTGCCATCAGTCCTGGCCCACCCGAACACTATGGCTACACCTTC	CAISPGPPEHYGYTF
TRBJ1-3	NA	TRBV5-1	TRBD1	TGCGCCAGCAGCTCTCCGGGACAGGGCTTCTCCGGAAACACCATATATTTT	CASSSPGQGFSGNTIYF
TRBJ2-5	once	TRBV7-2	NA	TGTGCCAGCAGCCTAGGGGCTCTGATGGAGACCCAGTACTTC	CASSLGALMETQYF
TRBJ2-5	NA	TRBV28	TRBD1	TGTGCCAGCAGCTTCTTCCGGGACAGGGGTGGGGAAGAGACCCAGTACTTC	CASSFFRDRGGEETQYF
TRBJ2-3	NA	TRBV6-5	NA	TGTGCCAGCAGTCCAGGGCTCACAGATACGCAGTATTTT	CASSPGLTDTQYF
TRBJ1-5	once	TRBV30	TRBD1	TGTGCCTGGAGTGGACAGGGCAATCAGCTCCAGCATTTT	CAWSGQGNQLQHF
TRBJ2-1	once	TRBV9	NA	TGTGCCAGCAGCGTAGTCGATTTTAACAATGAGCAGTTCTTC	CASSVVDFNNEQFF
TRBJ2-7	NA	TRBV13	NA	TGTGCCAGCAGCTTACGATCGGGCAGGGAGTACGAGCAGTACTTC	CASSLRSGREYEQYF
TRBJ2-3	NA	TRBV9	NA	TGTGCCAGCAGCCTGGTGGGAGATACGCAGTATTTT	CASSLVGDTQYF
TRBJ1-2	few	TRBV6-5	NA	TGTGCCAGCAGACGTCCCGCTGGGGGTAACTATGGCTACACCTTC	CASRRPAGGNYGYTF
TRBJ1-3	NA	TRBV6-1	NA	TGTGCCAGCAGAGTTGTCTTCTCTGGAAACACCATATATTTT	CASRVVFSGNTIYF
TRBJ2-7	once	TRBV11-3	NA	TGTGCCAGCAGCTTAGGTTCCCAATGGGAGCAGTACTTC	CASSLGSQWEQYF
TRBJ2-1	NA	TRBV11-2	NA	TGTGCCAGCAGTCTAGGGTCTGGGGGAGTCAATGAGCAGTTCTTC	CASSLGSGGVNEQFF
TRBJ2-7	NA	TRBV6-5	NA	TGTGCCAGCCGGAACAGGCGCTCCGAGCAGTACTTC	CASRNRRSEQYF
TRBJ2-7	NA	TRBV5-6	TRBD1	TGTGCCAGCAGCTTTGGACAGGGGGTAGCCTACGAGCAGTACTTC	CASSFGQGVAYEQYF
TRBJ2-5	once	TRBV7-9	TRBD1	TGTGCCAGCAGCGACCGGGACAGAGCCCGCGAGACCCAGTACTTC	CASSDRDRARETQYF
TRBJ2-1	once	TRBV5-1	TRBD2	TGCGCCAGCAGCTTGGGTAGCGGGACCATCAATGAGCAGTTCTTC	CASSLGSGTINEQFF
TRBJ2-2	NA	TRBV6-1	TRBD1	TGTGCCAGCACTGGGACAGCGAACACCGGGGAGCTGTTTTTT	CASTGTANTGELFF
TRBJ1-3	NA	TRBV19	NA	TGTGCCAGTAGTATAGAGGACAGCTCTGGAAACACCATATATTTT	CASSIEDSSGNTIYF
TRBJ1-2	NA	TRBV7-9	TRBD1	TGTGCCAGCAGCTTCTCAGGGGGCTATGGCTACACCTTC	CASSFSGGYGYTF
TRBJ2-5	NA	TRBV2	TRBD1	TGTGCCAGCAACCGGGACAGCCAAGAGACCCAGTACTTC	CASNRDSQETQYF
TRBJ2-2	NA	TRBV6-6	NA	TGTGCCAGCAGCCTCGGACAGCACACCGGGGAGCTGTTTTTT	CASSLGQHTGELFF
TRBJ2-5	few	TRBV30	NA	TGTGCCTGGGCCGGGACTGGGGAGACCCAGTACTTC	CAWAGTGETQYF
TRBJ2-5	few	TRBV5-1	NA	TGCGCCAGCAGCGGGTGGGGACAAGAGACCCAGTACTTC	CASSGWGQETQYF
TRBJ2-7	NA	TRBV19	NA	TGTGCCAGTGGGTTGAACAGGGTTAACTCCGAGCAGTACTTC	CASGLNRVNSEQYF
TRBJ1-2	few	TRBV6-5	NA	TGTGCCAGCTCGGGACAAGGAGGTGGTTGGGGCTACACCTTC	CASSGQGGGWGYTF
TRBJ1-1	NA	TRBV5-1	NA	TGCGCCAGCAGCTTAATACCCGGCGCTGAAGCTTTCTTT	CASSLIPGAEAFF
TRBJ2-3	once	TRBV12-5	TRBD2	TGTGCTAGTGGTACGGGACTAGCGGGGGGCACAGATACGCAGTATTTT	CASGTGLAGGTDTQYF
TRBJ2-3	few	TRBV7-2	TRBD1	TGTGCCAGCAGCGCTGGACAGGGATACACAGATACGCAGTATTTT	CASSAGQGYTDTQYF
TRBJ1-1	NA	TRBV25-1	TRBD1	TGTGCCAGCAGGAGGCAGGGGGTGGGCAAAGCTTTCTTT	CASRRQGVGKAFF
TRBJ2-7	NA	TRBV28	TRBD1	TGTGCCAGCAGTCTACCGGGACAGGGGGCCAGACTCGGCGACGAGCAGTACTTC	CASSLPGQGARLGDEQYF
TRBJ1-5	NA	TRBV28	NA	TGTGCCAGCAGTCCGATAAACCAGTATAGCAATCAGCCCCAGCATTTT	CASSPINQYSNQPQHF
TRBJ1-2	few	TRBV19	NA	TGTGCCAGTACCGACAGGCCGGCTCCCTATGGCTACACCTTC	CASTDRPAPYGYTF
TRBJ1-3	NA	TRBV5-1	NA	TGCGCCAGCAGCTTGGCCTTCAGGGGTGACTCTGGAAACACCATATATTTT	CASSLAFRGDSGNTIYF
TRBJ2-3	NA	TRBV5-1	TRBD2	TGCGCCAGCAGCCTACTAGCGGGGGGGCCGGAAGATACGCAGTATTTT	CASSLLAGGPEDTQYF
TRBJ1-5	NA	TRBV12-5	NA	TGTGCTAGTGGTTTGTGGGGGTTTCAGCCCCAGCATTTT	CASGLWGFQPQHF
TRBJ1-5	NA	TRBV19	TRBD1	TGTGCCAGTAGTATGGACAGGGGACAGCCCCAGCATTTT	CASSMDRGQPQHF
TRBJ2-5	NA	TRBV5-5	TRBD1	TGTGCCAGCAGCTTGGGGACAGGGTTGCAGACCCAGTACTTC	CASSLGTGLQTQYF
TRBJ2-3	NA	TRBV12-5	NA	TGTGCTAGTGGTTTGCCTACAGAATCCACAGATACGCAGTATTTT	CASGLPTESTDTQYF
TRBJ1-4	NA	TRBV6-1	TRBD1	TGTGCCAGCACTGTCCCGACAGGGGTTGTTGAAAAACTGTTTTTT	CASTVPTGVVEKLFF
TRBJ2-7	NA	TRBV5-6	NA	TGTGCCAGCAGCTTAGACCGAACTACGAAGCAGTACTTC	CASSLDRTTKQYF
TRBJ2-3	few	TRBV7-9	TRBD1	TGTGCCAGCAGCTTAGAGGACAGGGAGCAGTATTTT	CASSLEDREQYF
TRBJ2-1	NA	TRBV18	TRBD2	TGTGCCAGCTCACCTTCACTAGCGGGAGTATACAATGAGCAGTTCTTC	CASSPSLAGVYNEQFF
TRBJ1-6	NA	TRBV6-5	TRBD1	TGTGCCAGCTCACCCACCGGGACAGGGAATTCACCCCTCCACTTT	CASSPTGTGNSPLHF
TRBJ1-1	NA	TRBV7-6	NA	TGTGCCAGCAGCTTAGACGAAGGTATATTTGACACTGAAGCTTTCTTT	CASSLDEGIFDTEAFF
TRBJ2-7	NA	TRBV6-5	NA	TGTGCCAGCAGTTACTCGATGTACGATCCCTACGAGCAGTACTTC	CASSYSMYDPYEQYF
TRBJ2-5	NA	TRBV5-1	NA	TGCGCCAGCAGCGGGGGATGGAACCAAGAGACCCAGTACTTC	CASSGGWNQETQYF
TRBJ2-7	NA	TRBV27	TRBD1	TGTGCCAGCAGTTCCTCCTGGACAGGGGACGAGCAGTACTTC	CASSSSWTGDEQYF
TRBJ2-7	NA	TRBV5-5	NA	TGTGCCAGCAGCTTATGGACAGCCTACGAGCAGTACTTC	CASSLWTAYEQYF
TRBJ2-5	NA	TRBV5-1	TRBD1	TGCGCCAGCAGCCCGGGACAGGGGGCAGAGACCCAGTACTTC	CASSPGQGAETQYF
TRBJ2-1	NA	TRBV6-1	TRBD1	TGTGCCAGCAGTGCCAGGGGGTACAATGAGCAGTTCTTC	CASSARGYNEQFF
TRBJ2-2	NA	TRBV5-4	TRBD2	TGTGCCAGCAGCCCTCTAGCGGGATTGACCGGGGAGCTGTTTTTT	CASSPLAGLTGELFF